The 6 T cell receptor beta chains below were found in one sample sequenced in a study of T cells after posttransplantation cyclophosphamide. Produced via immunoSEQ multiplex PCR; TCRdb's table is partial and in-frame only. The sample has some 15,000 clones, none seen only once. Busulfan-fludarabine conditioning, marrow transplant, and cyclophosphamide on days +3 and +4 were administered. The sequences come from PBMCs, collected after allogeneic stem cell transplant with posttransplant cyclophosphamide. Receptors originate from a female patient aged 40 to 50 who received an allogeneic stem cell transplant from an unrelated donor, was CMV-positive, and had acute GVHD only. Some T cells could come from the graft donor.

This clone was seen many times. The chain employs TRBV11-3 and TRBJ2-2, with TRBD1 identical over 7 bases. Germline CDR1 and CDR2: SGHNT and YENEEA. V was clipped by 4 bases and J by 5 bases; unmatched bases: 7. This CDR3 is 15 amino acids long. CDR3 in amino acids: CASSSGTVRTGELFF. The CDR3 DNA reads as TGTGCCAGCAGCTCCGGGACAGTTCGGACCGGGGAGCTGTTTTTT.

This clone was observed many times. The V gene is TRBV15, the J gene TRBJ2-7; D is uncertain. V was cut by 0 bases and J by 2 bases, with 8 bases left in between. Germline loops: CDR1 LNHNV, CDR2 YYDKDF (reference sequence). CDR3 length equals 14 residues. The CDR3 bases are TGTGCCACCAGCAGAGATGTGGGCCCCTACGAGCAGTACGTC. Translation gives CATSRDVGPYEQYV.

The rearrangement uses TRBV5-1 and TRBJ1-1; D is possibly TRBD1 (6 bases). The ends were cut back, 0 bases at V and 4 bases at J, with 16 bases in the middle. The CDR3 length is 16 residues. Looked up from germline, CDR1 is SGHRS and CDR2 is YFSETQ. The CDR3 sequence is CASSLGARTEGTEAFF. CDR3 DNA sequence: TGCGCCAGCAGCTTGGGCGCTCGGACAGAGGGCACTGAAGCTTTCTTT.

This clone was picked up many times. The chain recombines TRBV7-2 with TRBJ1-2; 9 positions match TRBD1. This CDR3 comprises 15 residues. Germline CDR1 and CDR2: SGHTA and FQGNSA. Trimming cost V 2 bases and J 5 bases; bases outside gene matches: 6. The CDR3 coding sequence is TGTGCCAGCAGCTTATGGGAGACAGGGGGGTATGGCTACACCTTC. Residues: CASSLWETGGYGYTF.

In this sample, this clone turned up many times. CDR3 amino acids: CASTARQGDYGYTF. In DNA, the CDR3 is TGTGCCAGCACGGCGAGACAGGGTGATTATGGCTACACCTTC. The V gene is TRBV27, the J gene TRBJ1-2; TRBD1 matches 7 bases. V lost 7 bases to trimming and J lost 5 bases; unmatched junction nucleotides: 10. This CDR3 has 14 residues. Germline CDR1 reads MNHEY; CDR2 reads SMNVEV (reference sequence).

This clone has ten or more counts. The genes are TRBV6-1 and TRBJ2-7; 7 bases match TRBD1. The germline CDR1 and CDR2 sequences are MNHNS and SASEGT. J was trimmed by 1 base and V by 6 bases; bases with no gene match: 3. The CDR3 spans 13 residues. CDR3 coding DNA: TGTGCCAGCAGGAGACAGGGATCCTACGAGCAGTACGTC. It translates to CASRRQGSYEQYV.